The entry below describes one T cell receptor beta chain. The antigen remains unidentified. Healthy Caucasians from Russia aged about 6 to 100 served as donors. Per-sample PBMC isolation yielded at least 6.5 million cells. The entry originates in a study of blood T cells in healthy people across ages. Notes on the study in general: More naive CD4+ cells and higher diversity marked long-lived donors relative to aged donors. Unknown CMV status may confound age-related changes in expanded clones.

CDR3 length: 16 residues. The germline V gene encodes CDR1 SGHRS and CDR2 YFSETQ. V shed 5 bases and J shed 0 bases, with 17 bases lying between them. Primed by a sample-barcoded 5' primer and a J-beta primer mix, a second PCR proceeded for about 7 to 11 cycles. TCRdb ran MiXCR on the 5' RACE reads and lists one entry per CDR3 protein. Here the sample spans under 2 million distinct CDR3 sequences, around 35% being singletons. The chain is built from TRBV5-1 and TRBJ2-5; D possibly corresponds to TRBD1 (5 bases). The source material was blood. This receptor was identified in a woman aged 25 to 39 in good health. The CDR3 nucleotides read TGCGCCAGCAGTTTTAACCTACAGGTGAACCAAGAGACCCAGTACTTC. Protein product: CASSFNLQVNQETQYF.